These T cell receptor beta chains were read from a single sample in a study of T cell responses to AZD1222 COVID-19 vaccine. Only in-frame clones appear in the TCRdb table, and some are missing; sequencing was by immunoSEQ multiplex PCR. Altogether 140,000 or so clones are present, around 94% being singletons, with the ten largest covering 10% to 15%. The starting material was peripheral blood, obtained after recovery from COVID-19. These receptor sequences come from an adult who had recovered from COVID-19. Each CDR3 is given with its conserved first and last residue. The order of the fields is V gene, D gene, clone size, J gene, CDR3 protein, CDR3 DNA. A D gene is named only where the DNA matches it firmly. The size of a clone is reported for some rows only, either as once, few or many, or as a class for expanded clones.

TRBV4-1,.,.,TRBJ2-7,CASSFLPGSYEQYF,TGCGCCAGCAGCTTCCTACCGGGATCCTACGAGCAGTACTTC
TRBV9,.,.,TRBJ1-2,CASSGQAKYGYTF,TGTGCCAGCAGCGGACAGGCGAAGTATGGCTACACCTTC
TRBV4-1,.,.,TRBJ1-1,CASSLMGEAFF,TGCGCCAGCAGTCTTATGGGTGAAGCTTTCTTT
TRBV9,TRBD2,.,TRBJ2-3,CASSVGTSVFTDTQYF,TGTGCCAGCAGCGTCGGGACTAGCGTTTTCACAGATACGCAGTATTTT
TRBV10-3,TRBD2,once,TRBJ2-1,CAISETSGTNEQFF,TGTGCCATCTCGGAGACTAGCGGGACCAATGAGCAGTTCTTC
TRBV2,TRBD2,.,TRBJ2-5,CASSPYLPGLAGVETQYF,TGTGCCAGCAGTCCTTACTTACCGGGACTAGCGGGAGTGGAGACCCAGTACTTC
TRBV7-9,TRBD1,.,TRBJ2-3,CASSFLGTGDTDTQYF,TGTGCCAGCAGCTTCCTAGGGACAGGGGACACAGATACGCAGTATTTT
TRBV28,TRBD1,.,TRBJ1-4,CASSGTGPTNEKLFF,TGTGCCAGCAGTGGGACAGGTCCAACTAATGAAAAACTGTTTTTT
TRBV2,.,.,TRBJ2-6,CASSEYSGANVLTF,TGTGCCAGCAGTGAGTACTCTGGGGCCAACGTCCTGACTTTC
TRBV6-1,.,.,TRBJ2-7,CASSELGPSYEQYF,TGTGCCAGCAGTGAATTGGGTCCTAGTTACGAGCAGTACTTC
TRBV10-2,TRBD2,.,TRBJ2-1,CASSESPGTSLYNEQFF,TGCGCCAGCAGTGAGTCGCCCGGGACTAGCCTGTACAATGAGCAGTTCTTC
TRBV15,.,once,TRBJ2-2,CATSRDGQENFTNTGELFF,TGTGCCACCAGCAGAGATGGGCAGGAGAACTTTACGAACACCGGGGAGCTGTTTTTT
TRBV5-1,.,.,TRBJ2-5,CASSLNGQRQETQYF,TGCGCCAGCAGCTTGAATGGACAGCGCCAAGAGACCCAGTACTTC
TRBV4-2,.,.,TRBJ2-7,CASSQDGTVEQYF,TGTGCCAGCAGCCAAGATGGTACGGTTGAGCAGTACTTC
TRBV25-1,.,.,TRBJ2-2,CASSSRTVNTGELFF,TGTGCCAGCAGTTCCCGGACAGTGAACACCGGGGAGCTGTTTTTT
TRBV28,.,.,TRBJ1-5,CASSLAHRKGNQPQHF,TGTGCCAGCAGTTTGGCCCACCGGAAAGGGAATCAGCCCCAGCATTTT
TRBV9,.,.,TRBJ1-5,CASSVGDQPQHF,TGTGCCAGCAGCGTAGGCGATCAGCCCCAGCATTTT
TRBV4-1,TRBD1,.,TRBJ1-5,CASSQADRANQPQHF,TGCGCCAGCAGCCAAGCAGACAGGGCTAATCAGCCCCAGCATTTT
TRBV9,.,once,TRBJ1-5,CASSPGRILSNQPQHF,TGTGCCAGCAGCCCAGGACGGATACTAAGCAATCAGCCCCAGCATTTT
TRBV7-9,.,.,TRBJ2-7,CASSLAGDLPEQYF,TGTGCCAGCAGCTTAGCCGGGGATCTTCCCGAGCAGTACTTC
TRBV6-5,TRBD1,.,TRBJ2-7,CASSGAGGTYEQYF,TGTGCCAGCAGCGGGGCAGGGGGTACCTACGAGCAGTACTTC
TRBV5-1,.,.,TRBJ2-1,CASSLSWGSSYNEQFF,TGCGCCAGCAGCTTGTCTTGGGGGAGCTCCTACAATGAGCAGTTCTTC
TRBV7-6,TRBD2,.,TRBJ2-2,CASSSPGLAGFTGELFF,TGTGCCAGCAGCTCGCCTGGGCTAGCGGGGTTCACCGGGGAGCTGTTTTTT
TRBV28,.,.,TRBJ1-1,CASRGSLWNTEAFF,TGTGCCAGCAGGGGGTCTTTGTGGAACACTGAAGCTTTCTTT
TRBV2,.,.,TRBJ1-1,CASEIGMGSEAFF,TGTGCCAGTGAAATAGGGATGGGGAGTGAAGCTTTCTTT
TRBV6-5,.,.,TRBJ1-6,CASRQGSPLHF,TGTGCCAGCAGACAGGGATCACCCCTCCACTTT
TRBV28,TRBD2,.,TRBJ2-3,CASGLRGLAAHSQYF,TGTGCCAGCGGGCTAAGAGGACTAGCGGCTCACTCGCAGTATTTT
TRBV6-2/TRBV6-3,TRBD2,.,TRBJ2-1,CASSNSGGLYNEQFF,TGTGCCAGCAGTAATAGCGGGGGACTTTACAATGAGCAGTTCTTC
TRBV20-1,.,.,TRBJ2-7,CSASKGEGYYEQYF,TGCAGTGCTAGTAAGGGGGAGGGATACTACGAGCAGTACTTC
TRBV24-1,.,.,TRBJ2-5,CATSDSTVQETQYF,TGTGCCACCAGTGATTCCACGGTGCAAGAGACCCAGTACTTC
TRBV7-8,.,.,TRBJ2-5,CASSLEIGQGPETQYF,TGTGCCAGCAGCTTAGAGATCGGGCAGGGTCCAGAGACCCAGTACTTC
TRBV20-1,.,.,TRBJ1-2,CSASDPTTDYGYTF,TGCAGTGCTAGTGACCCCACTACAGACTATGGCTACACCTTC
TRBV5-1,TRBD2,.,TRBJ2-7,CASSLGASGKGEQYF,TGCGCCAGCAGCTTGGGGGCTAGCGGGAAGGGCGAGCAGTACTTC
TRBV7-9,.,.,TRBJ1-1,CASSPLKGDTEAFF,TGTGCCAGCAGCCCCCTCAAGGGAGACACTGAAGCTTTCTTT
TRBV28,.,.,TRBJ2-7,CASSSTSIGLHSYEQYF,TGTGCCAGCAGTTCAACTAGTATCGGGCTTCATTCCTACGAGCAGTACTTC
TRBV5-1,.,.,TRBJ2-2,CASSLEGTEGTGELFF,TGCGCCAGCAGCTTGGAGGGGACGGAGGGCACCGGGGAGCTGTTTTTT
TRBV28,TRBD2,.,TRBJ2-5,CASSGGGNWETQYF,TGTGCCAGCAGTGGGGGGGGGAATTGGGAGACCCAGTACTTC
TRBV9,TRBD2,.,TRBJ2-5,CASSGSSIAGGQETQYF,TGTGCCAGCAGCGGAAGCTCAATAGCGGGAGGTCAAGAGACCCAGTACTTC
TRBV18,.,.,TRBJ1-4,CASSPPGGEKLFF,TGTGCCAGCTCACCACCGGGGGGTGAAAAACTGTTTTTT
TRBV28,.,.,TRBJ2-2,CASILGWGTGELFF,TGTGCCAGCATCTTAGGGTGGGGGACCGGGGAGCTGTTTTTT
TRBV7-2,.,.,TRBJ1-1,CASSLIYGAEAFF,TGTGCCAGCAGCTTAATATATGGGGCTGAAGCTTTCTTT
TRBV24-1,.,.,TRBJ2-7,CATSDPGTSDYEQYF,TGTGCCACCAGTGATCCCGGGACGAGCGATTACGAGCAGTACTTC
TRBV9,.,.,TRBJ2-2,CASSENTGELFF,TGTGCCAGCAGCGAGAACACCGGGGAGCTGTTTTTT
TRBV5-1,TRBD2,.,TRBJ2-5,CASSIAGTSGRAGGETQYF,TGCGCCAGCAGCATTGCCGGGACTAGCGGGAGGGCCGGCGGAGAGACCCAGTACTTC
TRBV18,.,.,TRBJ1-5,CASSHGDTGYQPQHF,TGTGCCAGCTCACACGGGGACACAGGCTATCAGCCCCAGCATTTT
TRBV5-6,.,.,TRBJ2-1,CASSGARSEQFF,TGTGCCAGCAGCGGGGCGCGAAGTGAGCAGTTCTTC
TRBV3-1/TRBV3-2,TRBD1,.,TRBJ2-7,CASSRLGTGYEQYF,TGTGCCAGCAGCCGTTTGGGGACAGGCTACGAGCAGTACTTC
TRBV27,.,.,TRBJ1-1,CASSFYGNTEAFF,TGTGCCAGCAGTTTTTACGGGAACACTGAAGCTTTCTTT
TRBV7-9,.,.,TRBJ1-3,CASSHFGTGGNTIYF,TGTGCCAGCAGCCATTTTGGGACGGGCGGAAACACCATATATTTT
TRBV7-8,.,.,TRBJ1-3,CASSSTRTAYGNTIYF,TGTGCCAGCAGCTCTACCCGGACGGCTTATGGAAACACCATATATTTT
TRBV28,.,once,TRBJ1-2,CASSFSPPEENYGYTF,TGTGCCAGCAGTTTCTCTCCGCCGGAGGAAAACTATGGCTACACCTTC
TRBV19,TRBD2,.,TRBJ2-2,CASMTRGEISGELFF,TGTGCCAGTATGACCCGGGGGGAAATATCCGGGGAGCTGTTTTTT
TRBV5-1,TRBD2,.,TRBJ2-7,CASSLLLAGSYEQYF,TGCGCCAGCAGCTTACTACTAGCGGGAAGTTACGAGCAGTACTTC
TRBV27,TRBD2,.,TRBJ2-7,CASSSSREREGPHEQYF,TGTGCCAGCAGTTCCTCACGAGAGCGGGAGGGCCCCCACGAGCAGTACTTC
TRBV20-1,.,.,TRBJ2-7,CSAREGQTGGF,TGCAGTGCTAGAGAGGGACAGACGGGGGGATTC
TRBV2,.,.,TRBJ2-3,CASSVRPQQYF,TGTGCCAGCAGTGTGCGACCACAGCAGTATTTT